This TCR beta chain was recorded in a study of cytomegalovirus exposure and HLA in healthy donors. The overall study: A prior study identified 100 million to 130 million unique TCR beta sequences from around 180 million T cells.

The study ran its PCR with 60 Vbeta and 13 Jbeta primers. Profiled with immunoSEQ multiplex PCR; TCRdb holds only in-frame clones, not every one. Counted here are some 90,000 clones, 75% to 80% occurring once; the ten biggest clones make up 4.5% to 7%. Germline V gene lookup returns CDR1 LNHDA and CDR2 SQIVND (reference sequence). With 7 bases removed from V and 4 bases from J, the gap between germline ends came to 11 bases. This CDR3 has 13 amino acids. This TCR came from a female donor in good health and CMV-seronegative. J is TRBJ1-5 and V is TRBV19; a possible D gene is TRBD1 (6 bases). The sequenced material came from PBMCs. The CDR3 coding sequence is TGTGCCAGTACTCTAGGGGGTAATCAGCCCCAGCATTTT. Its protein is CASTLGGNQPQHF.